These 13 T cell receptor beta chains originate from one sample sequenced in a study of T cell changes during pregnancy in multiple sclerosis. Some clones are missing from TCRdb's copy, which holds only in-frame ones; the method was immunoSEQ multiplex PCR. The sample lists about 36,000 clones, 85% to 90% occurring once. The input for sequencing was CD4+ T cells from peripheral blood mononuclear cells, taken in the first trimester of pregnancy. These receptors all stem from a female donor with multiple sclerosis, enrolled in a pregnancy study.

This clone was found once. This chain uses TRBV19 with TRBJ1-5; D unclear. V was shortened by 5 bases and J by 6 bases, with 8 bases between the two germline ends. Germline V CDR1 and CDR2: LNHDA, SQIVND (reference sequence). CDR3 length: 12 amino acids. The CDR3 DNA follows: TGTGCCAGTAGTCCCGGTGGTCAGCCCCAGCATTTT. Amino acid sequence: CASSPGGQPQHF. The full variable domain, in which reference TRBV19 and TRBJ1-5 provide the parts outside the CDR3, is DGGITQSPKYLFRKEGQNVTLSCEQNLNHDAMYWYRQDPGQGLRLIYYSQIVNDFQKGDIAEGYSVSREKKESFPLTVTSAQKNPTAFYLCASSPGGQPQHFGDGTRLSIL.

The CDR3 DNA reads TGTGCCAGCAGTGAAGCACTAGCGGGGGGTGGCGAGCAGTACTTC. It encodes CASSEALAGGGEQYF. The chain links TRBV2 to TRBJ2-7; 12 bases fit TRBD2. The CDR3 is 15 residues long. The J segment lost 6 bases and the V segment lost 0 bases, leaving 3 bases of the junction unmatched. CDR1 and CDR2 (germline): SNHLY, FYNNEI. Complete variable domain (other parts from reference TRBV2 and TRBJ2-7): EPEVTQTPSHQVTQMGQEVILRCVPISNHLYFYWYRQILGQKVEFLVSFYNNEISEKSEIFDDQFSVERPDGSNFTLKIRSTKLEDSAMYFCASSEALAGGGEQYFGPGTRLTVT.

V usage is TRBV7-3 and J usage is TRBJ2-1; 8 positions match TRBD2. This CDR3 is 12 amino acids long. The germline CDR1 and CDR2 sequences are SGHTA and FQGTGA. V was pared by 4 bases and J by 10 bases, with 3 bases of the junction left unmatched. This chain's CDR3 is CASSSLAGEQFF. CDR3 bases: TGTGCCAGCAGCTCCTTAGCGGGGGAGCAGTTCTTC.

V gene TRBV29-1 combines with J gene TRBJ2-7; 7 bases agree with TRBD1. This CDR3 region has 12 residues. The germline V gene has CDR1 SQVTM and CDR2 ANQGSEA. V lost 4 bases, J lost 2 bases, and 2 bases stayed unmatched. The CDR3 DNA reads TGCAGCGTTGGACAGGGCACCTACGAGCAGTACTTC. Amino acid sequence: CSVGQGTYEQYF.

The CDR3 is CAWSVRGNEKLFF. Written as DNA, the CDR3 is TGTGCCTGGAGTGTACGGGGTAATGAAAAACTGTTTTTT. The gene calls are TRBV30 and TRBJ1-4; no clear D gene. The CDR3 is 13 residues long. V shed 0 bases and J shed 4 bases, with 6 bases lying between them. CDR1 GTSNPN and CDR2 SVGIG come from the germline V gene (reference sequence).

The V and J genes are TRBV27 and TRBJ2-5; TRBD2 agrees at 9 bases. The J call may not be correct, given that the DNA end is closer to TRBJ2-7. Germline-derived CDR1 and CDR2 are MNHEY and SMNVEV (reference sequence). The CDR3 consists of 15 residues. The CDR3 bases are TGTGCCAGCAGTTTACTGGCGGGAGGGCCCTACGAGCAGTACTTC. Its protein is CASSLLAGGPYEQYF.

The gene calls are TRBV7-2 and TRBJ2-1, with D uncertain. The CDR3 length is 11 residues. V lost 5 bases and J lost 8, with 7 bases in between. Germline V gene sequence: CDR1 SGHTA, CDR2 FQGNSA. The CDR3 is CASSPLYEQFF. CDR3 nucleotide sequence: TGTGCCAGCAGCCCTTTATATGAGCAGTTCTTC.

V usage is TRBV6-5 and J usage is TRBJ2-1, with a weak D call TRBD2 (7 bases). The CDR3 extends over 13 amino acids. Deletions cut 5 bases from V and 9 bases from J, with 14 bases between. Germline V gives CDR1 MNHEY, CDR2 SVGAGI. CDR3 DNA sequence: TGTGCCAGCAGTGGGGAGGGGGGGCTTGAGCAGTTCTTC. Amino acid sequence: CASSGEGGLEQFF.

V is TRBV27 and J is TRBJ2-7; 9 bases are a match to TRBD1. V dropped 0 bases and J dropped 6; count of bases not matched to a gene: 3. CDR3 length equals 14 residues. Germline V gene sequence: CDR1 MNHEY, CDR2 SMNVEV (reference sequence). CDR3 residues: CASSLSQGAVEQYF. The CDR3, as DNA: TGTGCCAGCAGTTTATCACAGGGGGCCGTCGAGCAGTACTTC.

The chain couples TRBV27 to TRBJ2-5; unclear D gene. TRBJ2-7 matches the DNA end more closely, so the J call is doubtful. Germline values: CDR1 MNHEY, CDR2 SMNVEV (reference sequence). CDR3 size: 13 residues. This CDR3 reads CASSLGQAGEQYF. DNA of the CDR3: TGTGCCAGCAGTTTAGGGCAGGCCGGCGAGCAGTACTTC.

The chain uses TRBV27 and TRBJ1-1; D is perhaps TRBD1 (5 bases). The CDR3 loop spans 20 amino acids. V was cut by 5 bases and J by 7 bases, with 35 bases left in between. Germline lookup yields CDR1 MNHEY and CDR2 SMNVEV (reference sequence). The CDR3 coding sequence is TGTGCCAGCAGTCCCCAAATCCGGCTCAGGGTGGGTGGATTGGTGGGTGAAGCTTTCTTT. Translation: CASSPQIRLRVGGLVGEAFF.

The chain carries TRBV28 and TRBJ1-3, with 7 nucleotides matching TRBD1. The CDR3 totals 15 residues. The junction had 6 bases not matched to a gene; V was cut back by 4 bases and J by 3 bases. Germline loops: CDR1 MDHEN, CDR2 SYDVKM. This chain's CDR3 is CASSSSGQVGNTIYF. Written as DNA, the CDR3 is TGTGCCAGCAGTTCCTCTGGACAGGTTGGAAACACCATATATTTT. Full variable domain (outside the CDR3, taken from reference TRBV28 and TRBJ1-3): DVKVTQSSRYLVKRTGEKVFLECVQDMDHENMFWYRQDPGLGLRLIYFSYDVKMKEKGDIPEGYSVSREKKERFSLILESASTNQTSMYLCASSSSGQVGNTIYFGEGSWLTVV.

The chain recombines TRBV30 with TRBJ2-1, with 14 bases identical to TRBD2. CDR1 is GTSNPN, CDR2 SVGIG, per germline (reference sequence). Unmatched junction bases numbered 7, after V lost 3 bases and J lost 12 bases. The CDR3 loop spans 14 amino acids. This CDR3 reads CAWSLGTSGGRQFF. CDR3 DNA: TGTGCCTGGAGCCTCGGGACTAGCGGGGGCCGGCAGTTCTTC.